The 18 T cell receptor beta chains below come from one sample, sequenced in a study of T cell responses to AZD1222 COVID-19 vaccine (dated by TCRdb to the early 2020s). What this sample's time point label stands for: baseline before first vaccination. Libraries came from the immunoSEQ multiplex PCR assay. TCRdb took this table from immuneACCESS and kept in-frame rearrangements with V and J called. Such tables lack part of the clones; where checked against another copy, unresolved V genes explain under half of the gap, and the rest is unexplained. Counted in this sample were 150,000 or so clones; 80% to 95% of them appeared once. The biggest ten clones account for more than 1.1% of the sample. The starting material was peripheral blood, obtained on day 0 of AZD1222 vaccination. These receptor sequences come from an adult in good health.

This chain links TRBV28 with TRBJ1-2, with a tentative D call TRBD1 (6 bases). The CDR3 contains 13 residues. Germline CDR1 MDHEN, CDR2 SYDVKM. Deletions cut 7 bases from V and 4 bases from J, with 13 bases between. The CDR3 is CASNLQGGYGYTF. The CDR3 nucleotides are TGTGCCAGCAACCTACAGGGTGGCTATGGCTACACCTTC.

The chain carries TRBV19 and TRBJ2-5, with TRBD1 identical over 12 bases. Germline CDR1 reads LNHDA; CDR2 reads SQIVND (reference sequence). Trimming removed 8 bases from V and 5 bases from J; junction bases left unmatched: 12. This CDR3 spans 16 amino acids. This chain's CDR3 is CASSSGTGGTRETQYF. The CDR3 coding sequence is TGTGCCAGTTCTTCCGGGACAGGGGGCACCCGGGAGACCCAGTACTTC. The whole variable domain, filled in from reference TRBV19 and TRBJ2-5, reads DGGITQSPKYLFRKEGQNVTLSCEQNLNHDAMYWYRQDPGQGLRLIYYSQIVNDFQKGDIAEGYSVSREKKESFPLTVTSAQKNPTAFYLCASSSGTGGTRETQYFGPGTRLLVL.

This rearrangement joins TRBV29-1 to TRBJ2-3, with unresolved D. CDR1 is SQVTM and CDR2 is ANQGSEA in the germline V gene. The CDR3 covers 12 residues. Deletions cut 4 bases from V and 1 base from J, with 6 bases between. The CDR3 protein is CSVVPGTDTQYF. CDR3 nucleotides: TGCAGCGTTGTGCCGGGCACAGATACGCAGTATTTT.

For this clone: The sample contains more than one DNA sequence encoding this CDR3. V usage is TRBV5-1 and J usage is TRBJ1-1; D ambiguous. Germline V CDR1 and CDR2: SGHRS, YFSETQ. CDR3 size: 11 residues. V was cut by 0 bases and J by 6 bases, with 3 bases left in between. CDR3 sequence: CASSLGPEAFF. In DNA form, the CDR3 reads TGCGCCAGCAGCTTGGGACCTGAAGCTTTCTTT.

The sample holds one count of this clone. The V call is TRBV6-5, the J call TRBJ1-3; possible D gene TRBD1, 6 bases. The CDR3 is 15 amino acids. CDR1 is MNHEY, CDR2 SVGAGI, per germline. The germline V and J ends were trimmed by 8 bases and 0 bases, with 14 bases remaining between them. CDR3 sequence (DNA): TGTGCCAGCGCCGTACAGGGTCACTCTGGAAACACCATATATTTT. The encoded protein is CASAVQGHSGNTIYF.

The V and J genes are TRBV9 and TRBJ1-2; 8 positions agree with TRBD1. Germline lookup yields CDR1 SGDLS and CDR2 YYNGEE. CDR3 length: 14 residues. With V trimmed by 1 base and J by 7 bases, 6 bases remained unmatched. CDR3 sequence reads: CASSVNPGGPGYTF. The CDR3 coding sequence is TGTGCCAGCAGCGTAAACCCAGGGGGCCCTGGCTACACCTTC.

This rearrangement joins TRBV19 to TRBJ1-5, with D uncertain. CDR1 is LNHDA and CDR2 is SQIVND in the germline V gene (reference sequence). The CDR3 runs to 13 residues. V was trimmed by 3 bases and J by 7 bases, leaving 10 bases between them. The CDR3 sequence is CASSMGRNQPQHF. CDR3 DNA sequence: TGTGCCAGTAGTATGGGTCGGAACCAGCCCCAGCATTTT. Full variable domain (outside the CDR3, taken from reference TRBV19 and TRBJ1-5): DGGITQSPKYLFRKEGQNVTLSCEQNLNHDAMYWYRQDPGQGLRLIYYSQIVNDFQKGDIAEGYSVSREKKESFPLTVTSAQKNPTAFYLCASSMGRNQPQHFGDGTRLSIL.

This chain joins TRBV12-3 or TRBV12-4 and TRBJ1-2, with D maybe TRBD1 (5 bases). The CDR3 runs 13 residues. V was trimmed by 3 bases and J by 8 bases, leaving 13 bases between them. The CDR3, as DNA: TGTGCCAGCAGTTTTGGCAGGGTAGGCGGCTACACCTTC. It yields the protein CASSFGRVGGYTF.

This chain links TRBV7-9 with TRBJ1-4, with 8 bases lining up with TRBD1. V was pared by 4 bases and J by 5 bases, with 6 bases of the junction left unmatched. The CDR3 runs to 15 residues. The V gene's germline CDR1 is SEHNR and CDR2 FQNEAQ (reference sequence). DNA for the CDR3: TGTGCCAGCAGCTCCACGGGACAGGCCAATGAAAAACTGTTTTTT. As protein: CASSSTGQANEKLFF.

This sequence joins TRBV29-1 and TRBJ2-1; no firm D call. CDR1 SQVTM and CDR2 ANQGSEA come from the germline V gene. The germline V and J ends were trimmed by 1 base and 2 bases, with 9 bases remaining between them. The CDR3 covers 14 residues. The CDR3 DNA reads TGCAGCGTTGAAGGGTTCTTTGCCTACAATGAGCAGTTCTTC. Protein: CSVEGFFAYNEQFF.

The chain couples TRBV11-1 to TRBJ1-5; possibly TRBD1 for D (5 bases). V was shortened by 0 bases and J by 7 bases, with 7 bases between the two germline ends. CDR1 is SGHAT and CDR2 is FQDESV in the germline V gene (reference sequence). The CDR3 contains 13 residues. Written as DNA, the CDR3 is TGTGCCAGCAGCTTAGCCTGGGGGCAGCCCCAGCATTTT. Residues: CASSLAWGQPQHF.

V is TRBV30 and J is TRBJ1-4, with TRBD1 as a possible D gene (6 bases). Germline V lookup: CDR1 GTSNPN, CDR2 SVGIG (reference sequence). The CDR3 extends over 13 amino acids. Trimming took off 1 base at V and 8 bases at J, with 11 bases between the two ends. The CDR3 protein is CAWSGQVGEKLFF. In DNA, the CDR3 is TGTGCCTGGAGTGGACAGGTGGGGGAAAAACTGTTTTTT.

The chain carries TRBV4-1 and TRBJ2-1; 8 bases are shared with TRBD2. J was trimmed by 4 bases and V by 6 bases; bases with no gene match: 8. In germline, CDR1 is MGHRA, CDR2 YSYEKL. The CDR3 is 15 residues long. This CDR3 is CASRLSGARYNEQFF. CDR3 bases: TGCGCCAGCAGACTTAGCGGGGCCCGATACAATGAGCAGTTCTTC.

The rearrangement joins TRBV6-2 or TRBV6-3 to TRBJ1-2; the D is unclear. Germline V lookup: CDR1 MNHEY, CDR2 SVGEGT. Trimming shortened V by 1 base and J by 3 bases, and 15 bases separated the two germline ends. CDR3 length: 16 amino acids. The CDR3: CASSYYYRSPHYGYTF. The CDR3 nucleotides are TGTGCCAGCAGTTACTACTATCGATCTCCACACTATGGCTACACCTTC.

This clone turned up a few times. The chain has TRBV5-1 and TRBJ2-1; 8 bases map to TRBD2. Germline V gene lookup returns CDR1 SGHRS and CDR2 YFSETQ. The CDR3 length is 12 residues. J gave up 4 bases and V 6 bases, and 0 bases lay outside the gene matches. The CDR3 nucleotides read TGCGCCAGCACTAGCGGGTACAATGAGCAGTTCTTC. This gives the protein CASTSGYNEQFF.

The CDR3 DNA sequence: TGTGCCAGCAGCCAAGATGACGCCTACAATGAGCAGTTCTTC. It yields the protein CASSQDDAYNEQFF. The chain combines TRBV4-2 with TRBJ2-1, with D hard to call. The CDR3 contains 14 residues. In germline, CDR1 is LGHNA, CDR2 YNFKEQ. Trimming removed 0 bases at V and 2 bases at J, with 5 bases between.

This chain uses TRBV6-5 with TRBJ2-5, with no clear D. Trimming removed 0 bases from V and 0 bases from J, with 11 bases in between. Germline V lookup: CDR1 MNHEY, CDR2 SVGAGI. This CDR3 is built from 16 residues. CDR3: CASSYSRLPYQETQYF. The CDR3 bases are TGTGCCAGCAGTTACTCGCGGCTCCCGTACCAAGAGACCCAGTACTTC.

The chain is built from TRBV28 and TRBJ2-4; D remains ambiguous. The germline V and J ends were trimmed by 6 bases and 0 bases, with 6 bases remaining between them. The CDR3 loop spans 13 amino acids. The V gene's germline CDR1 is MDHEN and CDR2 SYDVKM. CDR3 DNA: TGTGCCAGCAGCAGTTTAGCCAAAAACATTCAGTACTTC. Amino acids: CASSSLAKNIQYF.